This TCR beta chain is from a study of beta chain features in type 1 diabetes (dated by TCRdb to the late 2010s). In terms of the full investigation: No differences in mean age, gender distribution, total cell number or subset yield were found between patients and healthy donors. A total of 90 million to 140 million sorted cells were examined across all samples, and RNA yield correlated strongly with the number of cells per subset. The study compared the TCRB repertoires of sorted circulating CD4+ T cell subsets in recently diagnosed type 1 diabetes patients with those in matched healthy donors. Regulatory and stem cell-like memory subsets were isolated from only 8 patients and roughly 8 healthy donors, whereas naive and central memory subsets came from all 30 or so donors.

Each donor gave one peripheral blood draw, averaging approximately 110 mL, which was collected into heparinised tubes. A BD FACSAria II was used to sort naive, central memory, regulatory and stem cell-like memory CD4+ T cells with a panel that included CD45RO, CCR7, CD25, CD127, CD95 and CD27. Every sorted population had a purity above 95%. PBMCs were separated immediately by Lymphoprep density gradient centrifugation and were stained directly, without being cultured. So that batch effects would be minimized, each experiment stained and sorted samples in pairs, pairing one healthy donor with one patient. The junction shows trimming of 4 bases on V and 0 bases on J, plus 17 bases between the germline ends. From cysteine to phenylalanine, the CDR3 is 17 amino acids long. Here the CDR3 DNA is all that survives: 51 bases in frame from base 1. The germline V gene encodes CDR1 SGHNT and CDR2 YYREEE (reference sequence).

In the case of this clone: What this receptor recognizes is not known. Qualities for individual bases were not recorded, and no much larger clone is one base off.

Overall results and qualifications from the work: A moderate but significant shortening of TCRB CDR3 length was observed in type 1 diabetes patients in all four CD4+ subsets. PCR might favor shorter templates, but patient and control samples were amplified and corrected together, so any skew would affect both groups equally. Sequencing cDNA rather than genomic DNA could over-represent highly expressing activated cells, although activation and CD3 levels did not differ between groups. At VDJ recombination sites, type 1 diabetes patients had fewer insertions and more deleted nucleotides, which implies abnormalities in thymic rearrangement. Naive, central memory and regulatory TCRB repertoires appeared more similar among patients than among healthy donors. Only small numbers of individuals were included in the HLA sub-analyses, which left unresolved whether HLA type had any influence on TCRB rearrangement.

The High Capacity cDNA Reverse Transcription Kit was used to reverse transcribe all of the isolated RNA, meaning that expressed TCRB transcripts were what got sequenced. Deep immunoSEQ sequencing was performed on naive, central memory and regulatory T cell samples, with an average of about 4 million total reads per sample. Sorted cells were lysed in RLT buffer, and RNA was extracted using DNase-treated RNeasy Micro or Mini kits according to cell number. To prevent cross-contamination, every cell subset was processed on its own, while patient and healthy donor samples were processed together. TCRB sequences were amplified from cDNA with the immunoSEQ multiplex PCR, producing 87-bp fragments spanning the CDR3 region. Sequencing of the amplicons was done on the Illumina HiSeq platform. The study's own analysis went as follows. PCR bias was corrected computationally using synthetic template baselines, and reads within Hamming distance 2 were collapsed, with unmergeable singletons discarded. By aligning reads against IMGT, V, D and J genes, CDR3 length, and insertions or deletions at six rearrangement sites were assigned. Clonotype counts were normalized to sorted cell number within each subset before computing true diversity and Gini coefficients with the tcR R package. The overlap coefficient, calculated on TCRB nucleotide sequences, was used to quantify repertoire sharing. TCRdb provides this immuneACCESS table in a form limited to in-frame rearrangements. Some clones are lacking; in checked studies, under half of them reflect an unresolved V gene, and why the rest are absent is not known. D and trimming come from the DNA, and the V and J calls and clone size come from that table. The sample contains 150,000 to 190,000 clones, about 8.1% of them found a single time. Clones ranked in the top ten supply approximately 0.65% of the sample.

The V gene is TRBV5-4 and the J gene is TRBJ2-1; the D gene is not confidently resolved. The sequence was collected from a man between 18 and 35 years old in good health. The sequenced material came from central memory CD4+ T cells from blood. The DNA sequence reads TGTGCCAGCAGCCCCCCCTTGCGTTATAGCTCCTACAATGAGCAGTTCTTC. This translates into CASSPPLRYSSYNEQFF.